This T cell receptor (beta chain) was recorded in a study of blood T cell repertoires in COVID-19. As for the study in general: Italy, Spain and the United States were the sources of the convalescent and acute COVID-19 samples. From T cells, B-cell-depleted T cells, or PBMCs came the material, which was cDNA or gDNA.

In the original analysis: Reference gene primer amplification gave estimated nucleated cell counts. Using immunoSEQ multiplex PCR, the repertoire was profiled, and TCRdb retains in-frame clones only, with some absent. That table furnishes V, J and clone size, whereas the DNA furnished D and trimming. The table lists 140,000 to 150,000 clones, about three quarters of them singletons, with 15% to 20% in the top ten. V was pared by 8 bases and J by 3 bases, with 10 bases of the junction left unmatched. Per the germline V gene, CDR1 is SNHLY and CDR2 is FYNNEI. This CDR3 is built from 14 residues. The receptor was derived from a middle-aged man with acute or convalescent COVID-19. This chain uses TRBV2 with TRBJ2-7; 7 nucleotides align to TRBD1. The sample comprised peripheral blood. Written as DNA, the CDR3 is TGTGCCAGCTCGAGGGGCCAGGGGGACTACGAGCAGTACTTC. Residues: CASSRGQGDYEQYF.